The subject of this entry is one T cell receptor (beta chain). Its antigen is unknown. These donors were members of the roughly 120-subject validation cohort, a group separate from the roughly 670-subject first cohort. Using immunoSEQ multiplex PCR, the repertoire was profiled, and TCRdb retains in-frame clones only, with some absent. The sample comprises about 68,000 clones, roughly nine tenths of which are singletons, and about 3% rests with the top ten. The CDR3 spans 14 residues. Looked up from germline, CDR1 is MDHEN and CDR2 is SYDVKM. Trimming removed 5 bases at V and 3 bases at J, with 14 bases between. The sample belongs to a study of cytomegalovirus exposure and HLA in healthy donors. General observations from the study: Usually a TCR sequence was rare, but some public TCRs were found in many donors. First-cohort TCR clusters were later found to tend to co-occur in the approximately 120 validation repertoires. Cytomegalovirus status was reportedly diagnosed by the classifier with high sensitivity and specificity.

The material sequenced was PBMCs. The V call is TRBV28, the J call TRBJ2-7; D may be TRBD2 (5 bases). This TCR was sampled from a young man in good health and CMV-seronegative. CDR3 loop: CASSLGREYYEQYF. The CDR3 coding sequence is TGTGCCAGCAGTCTCGGACGGGAATACTACGAGCAGTACTTC.